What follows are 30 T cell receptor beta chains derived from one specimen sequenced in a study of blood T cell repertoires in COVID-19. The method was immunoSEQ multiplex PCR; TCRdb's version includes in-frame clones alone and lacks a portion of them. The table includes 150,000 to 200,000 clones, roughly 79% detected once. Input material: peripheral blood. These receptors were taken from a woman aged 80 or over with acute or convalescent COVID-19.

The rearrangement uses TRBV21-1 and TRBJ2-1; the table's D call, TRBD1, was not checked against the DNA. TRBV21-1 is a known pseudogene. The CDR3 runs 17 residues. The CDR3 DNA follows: TGTGCCAGCAGCAAACCCACAGGACAGTGGATCTACAATGAGCAGTTCTTC. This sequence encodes CASSKPTGQWIYNEQFF.

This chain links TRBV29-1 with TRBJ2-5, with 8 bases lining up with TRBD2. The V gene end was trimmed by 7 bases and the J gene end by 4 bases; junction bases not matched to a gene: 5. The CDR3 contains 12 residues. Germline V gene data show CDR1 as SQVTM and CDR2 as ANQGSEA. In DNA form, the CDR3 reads TGCAGCGCCACGGGGGGGGGAGAGACCCAGTACTTC. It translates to CSATGGGETQYF. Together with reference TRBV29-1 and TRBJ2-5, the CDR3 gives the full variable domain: SAVISQKPSRDICQRGTSLTIQCQVDSQVTMMFWYRQQPGQSLTLIATANQGSEATYESGFVIDKFPISRPNLTFSTLTVSNMSPEDSSIYLCSATGGGETQYFGPGTRLLVL.

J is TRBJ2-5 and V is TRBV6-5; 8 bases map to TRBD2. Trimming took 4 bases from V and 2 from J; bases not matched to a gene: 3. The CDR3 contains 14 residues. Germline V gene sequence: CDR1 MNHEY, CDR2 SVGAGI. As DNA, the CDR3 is TGTGCCAGCAGTTCCGGGGGGGGGCAAGAGACCCAGTACTTC. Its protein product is CASSSGGGQETQYF.

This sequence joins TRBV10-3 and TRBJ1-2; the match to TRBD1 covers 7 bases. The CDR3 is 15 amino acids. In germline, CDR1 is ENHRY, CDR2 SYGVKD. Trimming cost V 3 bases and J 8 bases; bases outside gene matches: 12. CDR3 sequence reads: CAISDEGARVKGYTF. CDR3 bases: TGTGCCATCAGTGACGAGGGGGCGAGGGTAAAGGGCTACACCTTC.

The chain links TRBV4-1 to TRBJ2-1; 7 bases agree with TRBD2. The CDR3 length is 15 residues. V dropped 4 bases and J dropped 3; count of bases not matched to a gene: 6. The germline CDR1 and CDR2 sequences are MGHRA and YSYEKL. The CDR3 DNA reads TGCGCCAGCAGCCGAGATAGCGGGTACTACAATGAGCAGTTCTTC. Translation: CASSRDSGYYNEQFF.

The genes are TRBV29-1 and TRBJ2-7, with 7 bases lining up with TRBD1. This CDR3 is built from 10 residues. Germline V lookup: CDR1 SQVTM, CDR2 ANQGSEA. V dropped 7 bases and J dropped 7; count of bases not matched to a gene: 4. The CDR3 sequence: CSAWDREQYF. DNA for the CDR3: TGCAGCGCCTGGGACAGAGAGCAGTACTTC.

The CDR3 DNA reads as TGCAGCGTTGTCAAGGGGGCCAACTATGGCTACACCTTC. It is translated as CSVVKGANYGYTF. This sequence joins TRBV29-1 and TRBJ1-2; TRBD1 aligns across 7 bases. Trimming took 4 bases from V and 2 from J; bases not matched to a gene: 4. The CDR3 extends over 13 amino acids. Germline V gene sequence: CDR1 SQVTM, CDR2 ANQGSEA.

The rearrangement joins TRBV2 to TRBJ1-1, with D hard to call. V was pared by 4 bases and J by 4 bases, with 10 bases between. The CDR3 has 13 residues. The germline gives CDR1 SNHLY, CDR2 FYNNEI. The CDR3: CASSVRERTEAFF. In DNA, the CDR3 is TGTGCCAGCAGTGTAAGGGAGCGCACTGAAGCTTTCTTT.

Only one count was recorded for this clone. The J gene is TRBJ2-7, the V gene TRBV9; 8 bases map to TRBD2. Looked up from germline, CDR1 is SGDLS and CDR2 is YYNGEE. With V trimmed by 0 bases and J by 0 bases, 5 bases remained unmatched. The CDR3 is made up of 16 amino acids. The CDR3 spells CASSVDPSGLSYEQYF. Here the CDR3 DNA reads TGTGCCAGCAGCGTAGATCCTAGCGGGCTCTCCTACGAGCAGTACTTC.

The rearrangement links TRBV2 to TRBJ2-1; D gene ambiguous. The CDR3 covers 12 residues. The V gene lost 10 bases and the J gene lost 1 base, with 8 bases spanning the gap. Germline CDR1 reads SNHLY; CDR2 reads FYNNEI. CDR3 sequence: CATGGSYNEQFF. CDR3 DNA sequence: TGTGCCACCGGCGGTTCCTACAATGAGCAGTTCTTC.

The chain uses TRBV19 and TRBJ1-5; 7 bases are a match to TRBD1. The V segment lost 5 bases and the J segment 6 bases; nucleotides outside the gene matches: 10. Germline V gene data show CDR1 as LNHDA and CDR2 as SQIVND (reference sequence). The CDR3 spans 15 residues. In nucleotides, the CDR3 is TGTGCCAGTAGTGCTACAGGGGACGGGTTTCAGCCCCAGCATTTT. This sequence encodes CASSATGDGFQPQHF.

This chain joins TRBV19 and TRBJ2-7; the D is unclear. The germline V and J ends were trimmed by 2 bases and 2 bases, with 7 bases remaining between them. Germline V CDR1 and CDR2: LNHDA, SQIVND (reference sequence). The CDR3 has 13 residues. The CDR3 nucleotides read TGTGCCAGTAGTATAACCCGGGCCTACGAGCAGTACTTC. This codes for CASSITRAYEQYF.

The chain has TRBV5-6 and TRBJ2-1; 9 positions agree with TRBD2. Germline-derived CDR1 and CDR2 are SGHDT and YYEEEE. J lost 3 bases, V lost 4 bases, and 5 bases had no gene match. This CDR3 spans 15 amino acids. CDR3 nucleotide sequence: TGTGCCAGCAGCGCGACTAGCGGCGGCTACAATGAGCAGTTCTTC. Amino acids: CASSATSGGYNEQFF. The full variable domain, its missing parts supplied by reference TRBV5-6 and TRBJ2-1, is DAGVTQSPTHLIKTRGQQVTLRCSPKSGHDTVSWYQQALGQGPQFIFQYYEEEERQRGNFPDRFSGHQFPNYSSELNVNALLLGDSALYLCASSATSGGYNEQFFGPGTRLTVL.

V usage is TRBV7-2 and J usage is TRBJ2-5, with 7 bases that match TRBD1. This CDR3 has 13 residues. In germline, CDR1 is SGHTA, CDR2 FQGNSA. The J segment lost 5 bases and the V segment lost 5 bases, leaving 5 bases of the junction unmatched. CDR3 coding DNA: TGTGCCAGCAGCGCCGGACAGGCGGAGACCCAGTACTTC. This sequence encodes CASSAGQAETQYF.

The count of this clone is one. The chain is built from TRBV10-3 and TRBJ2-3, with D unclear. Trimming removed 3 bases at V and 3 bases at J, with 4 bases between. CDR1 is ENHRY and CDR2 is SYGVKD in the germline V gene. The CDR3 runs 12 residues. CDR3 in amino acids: CAISEQTDTQYF. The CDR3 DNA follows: TGTGCCATCAGTGAACAGACAGATACGCAGTATTTT.

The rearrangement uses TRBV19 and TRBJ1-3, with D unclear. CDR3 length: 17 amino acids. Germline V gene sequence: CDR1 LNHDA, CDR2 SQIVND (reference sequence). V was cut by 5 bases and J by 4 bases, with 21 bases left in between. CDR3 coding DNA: TGTGCCAGTAGTCCCCTCGGGAGACGGAGCCTAGGAAACACCATATATTTT. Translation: CASSPLGRRSLGNTIYF.

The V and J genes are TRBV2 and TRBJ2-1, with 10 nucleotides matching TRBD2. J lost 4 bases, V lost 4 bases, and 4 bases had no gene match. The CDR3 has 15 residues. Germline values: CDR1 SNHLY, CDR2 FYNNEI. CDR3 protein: CASSVGLAVYNEQFF. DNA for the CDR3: TGTGCCAGCAGTGTCGGACTAGCGGTGTACAATGAGCAGTTCTTC.

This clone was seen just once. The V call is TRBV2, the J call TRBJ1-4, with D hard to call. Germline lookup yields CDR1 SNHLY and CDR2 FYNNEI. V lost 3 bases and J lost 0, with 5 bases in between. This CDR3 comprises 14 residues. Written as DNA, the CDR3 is TGTGCCAGCAGTGAGTTCTCAACTAATGAAAAACTGTTTTTT. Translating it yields CASSEFSTNEKLFF.

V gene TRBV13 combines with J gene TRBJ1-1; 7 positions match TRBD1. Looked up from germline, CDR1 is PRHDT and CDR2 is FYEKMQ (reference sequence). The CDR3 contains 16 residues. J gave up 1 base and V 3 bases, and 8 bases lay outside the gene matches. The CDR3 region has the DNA TGTGCCAGCAGCTTCTTAACCGGGACAGCGAACACTGAAGCTTTCTTT. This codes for CASSFLTGTANTEAFF.

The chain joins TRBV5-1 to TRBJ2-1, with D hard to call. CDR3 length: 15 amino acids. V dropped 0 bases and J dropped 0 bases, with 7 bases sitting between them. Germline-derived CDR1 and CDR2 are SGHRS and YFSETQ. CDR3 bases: TGCGCCAGCAGCTTGGACCCAGGCTCCTACAATGAGCAGTTCTTC. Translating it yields CASSLDPGSYNEQFF. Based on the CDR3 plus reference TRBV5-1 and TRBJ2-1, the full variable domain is KAGVTQTPRYLIKTRGQQVTLSCSPISGHRSVSWYQQTPGQGLQFLFEYFSETQRNKGNFPGRFSGRQFSNSRSEMNVSTLELGDSALYLCASSLDPGSYNEQFFGPGTRLTVL.

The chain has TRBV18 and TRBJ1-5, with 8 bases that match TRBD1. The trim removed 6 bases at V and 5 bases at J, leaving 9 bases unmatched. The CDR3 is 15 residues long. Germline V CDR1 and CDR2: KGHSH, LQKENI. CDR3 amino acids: CASSLGQGHYQPQHF. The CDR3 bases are TGTGCCAGCTCGCTTGGACAGGGCCACTATCAGCCCCAGCATTTT.

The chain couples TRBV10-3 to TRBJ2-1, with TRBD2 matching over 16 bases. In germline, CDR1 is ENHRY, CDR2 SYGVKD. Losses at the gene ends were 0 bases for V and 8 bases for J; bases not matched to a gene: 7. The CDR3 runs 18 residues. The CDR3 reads CAISESFGTSGRADEQFF. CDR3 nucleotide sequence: TGTGCCATCAGTGAGTCTTTTGGGACTAGCGGGAGGGCCGATGAGCAGTTCTTC.

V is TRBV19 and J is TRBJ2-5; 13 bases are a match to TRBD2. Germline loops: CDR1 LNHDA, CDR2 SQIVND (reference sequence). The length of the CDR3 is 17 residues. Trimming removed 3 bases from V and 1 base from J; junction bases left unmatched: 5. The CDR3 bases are TGTGCCAGTAGTATCGGGACTAGCGGGGCACTCCAAGAGACCCAGTACTTC. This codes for CASSIGTSGALQETQYF.

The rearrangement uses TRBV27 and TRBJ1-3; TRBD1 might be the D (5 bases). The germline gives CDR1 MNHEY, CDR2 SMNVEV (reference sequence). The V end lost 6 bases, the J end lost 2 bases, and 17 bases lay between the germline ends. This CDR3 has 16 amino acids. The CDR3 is CASRAWTLAPGNTIYF. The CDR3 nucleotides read TGTGCCAGCAGGGCCTGGACACTAGCCCCTGGAAACACCATATATTTT.

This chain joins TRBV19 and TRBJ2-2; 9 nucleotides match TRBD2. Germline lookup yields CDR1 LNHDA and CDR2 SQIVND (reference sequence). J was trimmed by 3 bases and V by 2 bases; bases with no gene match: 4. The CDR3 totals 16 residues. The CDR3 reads CASSIIGGGDTGELFF. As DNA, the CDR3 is TGTGCCAGTAGTATAATCGGCGGGGGGGACACCGGGGAGCTGTTTTTT.

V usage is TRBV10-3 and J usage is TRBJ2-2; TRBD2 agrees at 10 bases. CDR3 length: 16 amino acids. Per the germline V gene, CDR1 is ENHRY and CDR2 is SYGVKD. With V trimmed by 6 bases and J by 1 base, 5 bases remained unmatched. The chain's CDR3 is CAISPRLAGNTGELFF. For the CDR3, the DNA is TGTGCCATCAGCCCTCGACTAGCGGGGAACACCGGGGAGCTGTTTTTT.

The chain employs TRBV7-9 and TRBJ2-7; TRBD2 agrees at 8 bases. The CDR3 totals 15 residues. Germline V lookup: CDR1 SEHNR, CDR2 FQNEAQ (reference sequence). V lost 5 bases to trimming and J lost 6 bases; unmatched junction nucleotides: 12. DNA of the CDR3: TGTGCCAGCAGCCCCCGGGGCGGGGGGCAGGCCGAGCAGTACTTC. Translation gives CASSPRGGGQAEQYF.

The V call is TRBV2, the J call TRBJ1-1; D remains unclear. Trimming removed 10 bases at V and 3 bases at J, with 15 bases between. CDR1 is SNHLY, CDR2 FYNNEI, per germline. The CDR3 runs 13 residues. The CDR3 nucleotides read TGTGCCACCTCAGTAGAGCGGGACACTGAAGCTTTCTTT. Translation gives CATSVERDTEAFF.

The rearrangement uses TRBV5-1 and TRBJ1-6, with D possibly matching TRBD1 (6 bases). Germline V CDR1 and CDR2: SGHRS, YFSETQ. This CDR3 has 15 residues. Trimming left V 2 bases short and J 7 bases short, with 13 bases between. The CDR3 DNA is TGCGCCAGCAGCTTAGGGGTCCAGGGGAATTCACCCCTCCACTTT. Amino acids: CASSLGVQGNSPLHF. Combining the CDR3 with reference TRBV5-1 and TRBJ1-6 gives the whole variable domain KAGVTQTPRYLIKTRGQQVTLSCSPISGHRSVSWYQQTPGQGLQFLFEYFSETQRNKGNFPGRFSGRQFSNSRSEMNVSTLELGDSALYLCASSLGVQGNSPLHFGNGTRLTVT.

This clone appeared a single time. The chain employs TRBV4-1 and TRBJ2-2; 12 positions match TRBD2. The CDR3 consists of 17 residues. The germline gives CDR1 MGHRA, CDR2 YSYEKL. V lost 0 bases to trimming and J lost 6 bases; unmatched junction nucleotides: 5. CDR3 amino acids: CASSQERTSGIAGELFF. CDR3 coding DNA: TGCGCCAGCAGCCAAGAAAGGACTAGCGGGATAGCCGGGGAGCTGTTTTTT.